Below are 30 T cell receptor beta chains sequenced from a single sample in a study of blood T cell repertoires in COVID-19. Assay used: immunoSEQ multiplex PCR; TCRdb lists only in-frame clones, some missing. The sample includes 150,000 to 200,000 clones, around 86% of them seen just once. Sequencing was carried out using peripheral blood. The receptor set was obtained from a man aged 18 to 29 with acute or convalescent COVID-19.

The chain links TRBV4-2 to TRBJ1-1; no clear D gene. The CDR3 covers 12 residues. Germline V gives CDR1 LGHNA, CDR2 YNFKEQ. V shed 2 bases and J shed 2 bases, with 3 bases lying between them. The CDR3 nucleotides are TGTGCCAGCAGCCAACAAAACACTGAAGCTTTCTTT. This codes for CASSQQNTEAFF.

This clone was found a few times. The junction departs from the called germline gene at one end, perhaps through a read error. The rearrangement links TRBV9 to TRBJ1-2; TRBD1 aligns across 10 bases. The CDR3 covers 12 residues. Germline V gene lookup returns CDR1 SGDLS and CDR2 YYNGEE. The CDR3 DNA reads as TGTGCCAGCAGCGAACTAACCGGGACAGGGGCCTTC. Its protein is CASSELTGTGAF.

The CDR3 nucleotides read TGTGCCAGCAGTCCCAATGGGGGGTACGAGCAGTACGTC. Protein product: CASSPNGGYEQYV. The chain combines TRBV28 with TRBJ2-7, with TRBD2 as a possible D gene (6 bases). CDR1 is MDHEN and CDR2 is SYDVKM in the germline V gene. V gave up 5 bases and J gave up 4 bases, with 12 bases separating them. The CDR3 covers 13 residues.

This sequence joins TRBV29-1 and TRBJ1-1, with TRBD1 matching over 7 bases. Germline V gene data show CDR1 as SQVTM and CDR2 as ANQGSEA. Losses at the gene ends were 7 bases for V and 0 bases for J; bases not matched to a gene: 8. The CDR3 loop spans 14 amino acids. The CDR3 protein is CSAGTASMNTEAFF. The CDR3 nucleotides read TGCAGCGCCGGGACAGCCTCAATGAACACTGAAGCTTTCTTT.

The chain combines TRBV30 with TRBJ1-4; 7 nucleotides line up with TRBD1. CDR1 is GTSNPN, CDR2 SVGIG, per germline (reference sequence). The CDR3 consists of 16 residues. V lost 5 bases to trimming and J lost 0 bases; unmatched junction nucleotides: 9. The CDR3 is CAWDKGQTATNEKLFF. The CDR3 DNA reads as TGTGCCTGGGACAAGGGACAGACCGCAACTAATGAAAAACTGTTTTTT.

This chain's CDR3 is CASSLFGGAFDEQFF. CDR3 nucleotides: TGTGCCAGCAGCTTATTCGGGGGGGCCTTCGATGAGCAGTTCTTC. V is TRBV7-3 and J is TRBJ2-1; 8 nucleotides align to TRBD2. The CDR3 is 15 residues long. The J segment lost 8 bases and the V segment lost 2 bases, leaving 8 bases of the junction unmatched. Per germline, CDR1 SGHTA and CDR2 FQGTGA.

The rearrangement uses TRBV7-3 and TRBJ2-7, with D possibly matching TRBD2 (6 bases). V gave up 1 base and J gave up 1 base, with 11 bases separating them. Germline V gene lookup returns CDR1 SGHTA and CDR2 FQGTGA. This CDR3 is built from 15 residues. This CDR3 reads CASSLNFGGSYEQYF. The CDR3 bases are TGTGCCAGCAGCTTAAATTTCGGAGGGTCCTACGAGCAGTACTTC.

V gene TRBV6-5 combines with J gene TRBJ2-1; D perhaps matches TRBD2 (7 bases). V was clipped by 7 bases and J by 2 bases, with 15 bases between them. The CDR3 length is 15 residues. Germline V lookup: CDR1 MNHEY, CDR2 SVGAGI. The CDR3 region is CASKMGGAPYNEQFF. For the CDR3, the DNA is TGTGCCAGCAAGATGGGGGGGGCCCCCTACAATGAGCAGTTCTTC.

In nucleotides, the CDR3 is TGTGCCAGCAGCAAAGTCCCGGGGGGCACAGAAGCTTTCTTT. Residues: CASSKVPGGTEAFF. The V call is TRBV7-9, the J call TRBJ1-1; possibly TRBD1 for D (6 bases). V dropped 5 bases and J dropped 8 bases, with 18 bases sitting between them. The CDR3 contains 14 residues. Germline CDR1 reads SEHNR; CDR2 reads FQNEAQ (reference sequence).

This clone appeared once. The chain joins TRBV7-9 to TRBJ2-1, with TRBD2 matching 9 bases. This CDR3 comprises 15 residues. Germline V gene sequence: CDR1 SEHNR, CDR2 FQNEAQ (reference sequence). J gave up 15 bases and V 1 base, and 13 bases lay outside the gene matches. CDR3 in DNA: TGTGCCAGCAGCTTAGAGGGCGGGAGGGTCTATGTTCGGTTCTTC. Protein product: CASSLEGGRVYVRFF.

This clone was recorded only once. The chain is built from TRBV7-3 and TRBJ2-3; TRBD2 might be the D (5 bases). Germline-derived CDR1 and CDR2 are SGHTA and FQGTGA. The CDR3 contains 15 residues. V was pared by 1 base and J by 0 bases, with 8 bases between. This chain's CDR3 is CASSLSGLSTDTQYF. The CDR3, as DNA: TGTGCCAGCAGCTTAAGCGGGCTTAGCACAGATACGCAGTATTTT.

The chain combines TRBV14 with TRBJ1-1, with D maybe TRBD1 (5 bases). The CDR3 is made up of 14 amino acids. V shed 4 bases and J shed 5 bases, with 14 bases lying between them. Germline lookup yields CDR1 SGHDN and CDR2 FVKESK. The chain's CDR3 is CASSLQGAGTEAFF. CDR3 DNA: TGTGCCAGCAGCCTCCAAGGCGCAGGGACTGAAGCTTTCTTT.

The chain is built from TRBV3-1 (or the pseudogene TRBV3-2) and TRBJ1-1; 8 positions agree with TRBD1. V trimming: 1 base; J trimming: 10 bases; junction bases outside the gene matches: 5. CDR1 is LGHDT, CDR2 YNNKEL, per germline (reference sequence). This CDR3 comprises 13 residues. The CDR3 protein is CASSQGTGRGAFF. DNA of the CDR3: TGTGCCAGCAGCCAAGGGACAGGGAGAGGAGCTTTCTTT.

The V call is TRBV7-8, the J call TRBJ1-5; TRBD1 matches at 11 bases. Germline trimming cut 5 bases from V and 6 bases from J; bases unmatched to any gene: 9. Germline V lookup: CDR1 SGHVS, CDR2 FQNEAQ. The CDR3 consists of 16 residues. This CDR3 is CASSVSGDRGSQPQHF. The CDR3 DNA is TGTGCCAGCAGCGTATCCGGGGACAGGGGGTCTCAGCCCCAGCATTTT. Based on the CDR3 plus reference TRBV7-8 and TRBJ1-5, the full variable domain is GAGVSQSPRYKVAKRGQDVALRCDPISGHVSLFWYQQALGQGPEFLTYFQNEAQLDKSGLPSDRFFAERPEGSVSTLKIQRTQQEDSAVYLCASSVSGDRGSQPQHFGDGTRLSIL.

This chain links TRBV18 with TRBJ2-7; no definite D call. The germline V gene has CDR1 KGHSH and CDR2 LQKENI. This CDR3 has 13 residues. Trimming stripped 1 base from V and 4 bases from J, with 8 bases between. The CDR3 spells CASSPQHEYEQYF. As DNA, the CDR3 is TGTGCCAGCTCACCACAACACGAATACGAGCAGTACTTC.

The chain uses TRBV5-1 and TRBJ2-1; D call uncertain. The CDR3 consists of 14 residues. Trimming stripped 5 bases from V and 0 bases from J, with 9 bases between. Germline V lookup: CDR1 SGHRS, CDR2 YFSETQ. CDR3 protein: CASSPPSSYNEQFF. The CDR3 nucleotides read TGCGCCAGCAGTCCACCGAGCTCCTACAATGAGCAGTTCTTC.

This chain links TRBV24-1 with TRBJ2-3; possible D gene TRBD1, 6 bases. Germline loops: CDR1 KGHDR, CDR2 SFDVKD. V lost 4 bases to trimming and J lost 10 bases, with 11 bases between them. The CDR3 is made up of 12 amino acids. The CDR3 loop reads CATSDSRGSQYF. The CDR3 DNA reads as TGTGCCACCAGTGACTCTAGGGGGTCGCAGTATTTT.

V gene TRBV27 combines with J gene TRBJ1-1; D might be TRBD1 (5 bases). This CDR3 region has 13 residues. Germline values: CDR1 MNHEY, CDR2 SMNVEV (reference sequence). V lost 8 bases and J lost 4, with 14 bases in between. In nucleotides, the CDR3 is TGTGCCAGCTCGCCGGTAAGGGGCACTGAAGCTTTCTTT. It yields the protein CASSPVRGTEAFF.

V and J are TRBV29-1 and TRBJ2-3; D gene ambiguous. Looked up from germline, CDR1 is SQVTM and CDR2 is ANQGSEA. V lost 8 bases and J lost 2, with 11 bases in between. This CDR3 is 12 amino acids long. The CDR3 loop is CSTLAVTDTQYF. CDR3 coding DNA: TGCAGCACCCTCGCGGTCACAGATACGCAGTATTTT.

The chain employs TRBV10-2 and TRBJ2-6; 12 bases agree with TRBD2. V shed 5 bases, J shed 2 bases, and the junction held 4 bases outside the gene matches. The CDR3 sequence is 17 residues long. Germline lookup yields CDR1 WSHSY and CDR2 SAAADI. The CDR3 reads CASSRLAGGPGANVLTF. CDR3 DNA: TGCGCCAGCAGTCGTCTAGCGGGGGGGCCTGGGGCCAACGTCCTGACTTTC.

CDR3 sequence reads: CASGRTGTLVSYNSPLHF. In nucleotides, the CDR3 is TGTGCCAGCGGGCGGACAGGGACCTTGGTCTCCTATAATTCACCCCTCCACTTT. V is TRBV9 and J is TRBJ1-6, with 8 bases aligning to TRBD1. The CDR3 consists of 18 residues. Trimming at V came to 7 bases and at J to 0 bases, leaving 12 bases not matched to a gene. From germline, CDR1 is SGDLS and CDR2 YYNGEE.

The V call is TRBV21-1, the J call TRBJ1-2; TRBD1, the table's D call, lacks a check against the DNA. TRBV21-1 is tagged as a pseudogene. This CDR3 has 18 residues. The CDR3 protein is CASSKVRKCRGSNYGYTF. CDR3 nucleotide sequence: TGTGCCAGCAGCAAAGTGAGGAAGTGCAGGGGATCCAACTATGGCTACACCTTC.

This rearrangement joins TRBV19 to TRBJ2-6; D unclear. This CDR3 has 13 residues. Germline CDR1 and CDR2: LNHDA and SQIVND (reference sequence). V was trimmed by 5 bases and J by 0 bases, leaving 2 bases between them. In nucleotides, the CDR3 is TGTGCCAGTAGTTACTCTGGGGCCAACGTCCTGACTTTC. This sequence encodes CASSYSGANVLTF. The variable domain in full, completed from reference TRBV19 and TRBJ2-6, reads DGGITQSPKYLFRKEGQNVTLSCEQNLNHDAMYWYRQDPGQGLRLIYYSQIVNDFQKGDIAEGYSVSREKKESFPLTVTSAQKNPTAFYLCASSYSGANVLTFGAGSRLTVL.

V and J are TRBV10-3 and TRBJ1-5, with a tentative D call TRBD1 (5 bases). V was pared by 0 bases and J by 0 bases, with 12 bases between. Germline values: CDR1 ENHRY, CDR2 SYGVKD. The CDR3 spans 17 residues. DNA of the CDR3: TGTGCCATCAGTGAGTCATTTTTAGGGGCTAGCAATCAGCCCCAGCATTTT. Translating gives CAISESFLGASNQPQHF.

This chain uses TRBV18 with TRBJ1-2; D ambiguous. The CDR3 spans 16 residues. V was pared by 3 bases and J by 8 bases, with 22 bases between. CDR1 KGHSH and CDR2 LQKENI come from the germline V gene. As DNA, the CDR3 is TGTGCCAGCTCACCCGCGGCCCATTCCGGGGAGGGAGGCTACACCTTC. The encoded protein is CASSPAAHSGEGGYTF. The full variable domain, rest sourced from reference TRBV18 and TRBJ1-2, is NAGVMQNPRHLVRRRGQEARLRCSPMKGHSHVYWYRQLPEEGLKFMVYLQKENIIDESGMPKERFSAEFPKEGPSILRIQQVVRGDSAAYFCASSPAAHSGEGGYTFGSGTRLTVV.

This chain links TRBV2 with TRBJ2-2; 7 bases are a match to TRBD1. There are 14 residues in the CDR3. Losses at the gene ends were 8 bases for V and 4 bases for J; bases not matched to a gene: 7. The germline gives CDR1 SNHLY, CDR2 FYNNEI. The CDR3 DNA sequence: TGTGCCAGCCGGGACAGCGGACGCACCGGGGAGCTGTTTTTT. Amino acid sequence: CASRDSGRTGELFF.

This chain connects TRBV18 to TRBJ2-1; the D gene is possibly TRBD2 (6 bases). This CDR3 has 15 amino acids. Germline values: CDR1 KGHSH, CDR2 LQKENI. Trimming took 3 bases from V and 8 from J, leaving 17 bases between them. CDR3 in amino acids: CASSPGQGGPDEQFF. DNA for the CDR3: TGTGCCAGCTCACCGGGGCAGGGAGGCCCGGATGAGCAGTTCTTC.

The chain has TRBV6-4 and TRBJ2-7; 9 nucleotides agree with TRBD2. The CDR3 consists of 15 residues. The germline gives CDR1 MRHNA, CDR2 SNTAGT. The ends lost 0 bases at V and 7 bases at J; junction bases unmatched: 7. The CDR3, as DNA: TGTGCCAGCAGTGACTCGCCTAGCGGGGTTGGAGAGCAGTACTTC. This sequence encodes CASSDSPSGVGEQYF.

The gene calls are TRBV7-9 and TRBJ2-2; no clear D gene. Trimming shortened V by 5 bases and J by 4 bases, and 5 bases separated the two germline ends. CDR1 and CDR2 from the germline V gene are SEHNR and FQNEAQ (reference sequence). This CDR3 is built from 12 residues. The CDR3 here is CASSPSTGELFF. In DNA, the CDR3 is TGTGCCAGCAGCCCGAGCACCGGGGAGCTGTTTTTT.

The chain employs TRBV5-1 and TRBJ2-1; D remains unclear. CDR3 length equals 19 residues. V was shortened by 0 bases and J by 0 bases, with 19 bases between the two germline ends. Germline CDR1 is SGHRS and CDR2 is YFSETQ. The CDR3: CASSLEPASSPSSYNEQFF. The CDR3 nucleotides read TGCGCCAGCAGCTTGGAGCCAGCCTCCTCTCCTAGCTCCTACAATGAGCAGTTCTTC.